This T cell receptor (beta chain) originates from a study of T-cell reconstitution after alpha-beta-depleted transplantation in children. V lost 1 base, J lost 0 bases, and 13 bases lay in between. CDR3 length: 16 residues. CDR1 KGHSH and CDR2 LQKENI come from the germline V gene. This clonotype was seen a few times. What it recognizes is unknown. For TCRbeta, the library was prepared with unique molecular identifiers. TCRdb itself ran the PCR reads through MiXCR, one entry per CDR3 protein. The sample has just under 350,000 distinct CDR3 sequences; about 17% are singletons. Whole-study findings and limits: Reports say that about two months after transplant, the alpha-beta T cells came out of several hundred graft clones that had expanded. T cells produced anew were the main source of T-cell counts and diversity one year after transplant.

The receptor was isolated from a male patient between 2 and 9 years old who had a stem cell transplant for acute lymphoblastic leukemia, so the T cells may come from the graft donor. The genes are TRBV18 and TRBJ2-7, with a weak D call TRBD1 (5 bases). The sequencing here drew on PBMCs, mostly from graft donor cells, taken 360 days after TCRalphabeta/CD19-depleted stem cell transplant. The CDR3 region is CASSPLGRGSSYEQYF. The CDR3 coding sequence is TGTGCCAGCTCACCACTTGGAAGGGGCAGCTCCTACGAGCAGTACTTC.